The source of this T cell receptor (beta chain) is a study of human CD8 memory T cell subsets. Study findings and constraints: Effector memory cells lacked the similarly high diversity that stem-like memory and precursor exhausted T cells had.

The CDR3 contains 13 residues. Per germline, CDR1 ENHRY and CDR2 SYGVKD. Preparation of the TCR beta libraries relied on UMI-labeled 5' RACE. TCRdb re-called the 5' RACE reads and catalogs CDR3 proteins one per entry, DNA excluded. In all, the sample yields about 4,000 distinct CDR3 sequences. Enrichment of total CD8+ T cells was achieved using negative magnetic separation. The authors obtained RNA from duplicate vials, each holding 150,000 sorted CD8+ T cells, for every subset. With respect to this clonotype: Antigen specificity is unknown.

Sequenced sample: CD8+ T cells from PBMCs. The source is a human donor in good health. This chain connects TRBV10-3 to TRBJ2-1. CDR3 in amino acids: CAISESDTAEQFF.